A selection of T cell receptor beta chains follows, all from one sample in a study of shared clonotypes between healthy human individuals. Sequencing was performed with immunoSEQ multiplex PCR; in TCRdb, only in-frame clones are kept and a portion is missing. The data contain roughly 2,500,000 clones, roughly 93% of them singletons. Sequenced: naive CD4+ T cells from PBMCs. These receptors came from a man aged 18-30 years in good health. Some clones in this sample may be carry-over from other donors' samples. Both conserved end residues are part of each CDR3. Each record gives: J gene, V gene, CDR3 protein.

J gene: TRBJ1-5
V gene: TRBV19
CDR3 protein: CASRDRVGNQPQHF

J gene: TRBJ2-2
V gene: TRBV6-5
CDR3 protein: CASSYGLAGVGELFF

J gene: TRBJ2-3
V gene: TRBV9
CDR3 protein: CASSERGQGAVTQYF

J gene: TRBJ2-2
V gene: TRBV6-5
CDR3 protein: CASSSVIIGELFF

J gene: TRBJ2-5
V gene: TRBV30
CDR3 protein: CAWGGASGQETQYF

J gene: TRBJ2-3
V gene: TRBV11-3
CDR3 protein: CASSLRAGGTQYF

J gene: TRBJ1-5
V gene: TRBV18
CDR3 protein: CASSPGPSNQPQHF

J gene: TRBJ2-7
V gene: TRBV5-1
CDR3 protein: CASSLLLSSYEQYF

J gene: TRBJ1-5
V gene: TRBV6-1
CDR3 protein: CASRGTGESQPQHF

J gene: TRBJ1-2
V gene: TRBV5-6
CDR3 protein: CASSPGGVYGYTF

J gene: TRBJ2-5
V gene: TRBV5-1
CDR3 protein: CASSLGSAQETQYF

J gene: TRBJ1-2
V gene: TRBV19
CDR3 protein: CASTTGHFLGYTF

J gene: TRBJ1-2
V gene: TRBV4-1
CDR3 protein: CASSQDVQDRGYGYTF

J gene: TRBJ2-1
V gene: TRBV28
CDR3 protein: CASTSPGRGGLTGQFF

J gene: TRBJ1-1
V gene: TRBV5-1
CDR3 protein: CASSLTGGETEAFF

J gene: TRBJ2-3
V gene: TRBV7-9
CDR3 protein: CASSPVGGTQYF

J gene: TRBJ2-1
V gene: TRBV7-2
CDR3 protein: CASSSGTGGMGEQFF

J gene: TRBJ2-1
V gene: TRBV5-4
CDR3 protein: CASSRTSDYNEQFF